This T cell receptor beta chain was observed in a study of blood T cells in healthy people across ages. The sample holds a few counts of this clonotype. Next came a second PCR, run for about 7 to 12 cycles, which used a sample-barcoded 5' primer along with a J-beta primer mix. Every cDNA was tagged by a template-switch adaptor with 12 random nucleotides. From the 5' RACE reads, TCRdb called clonotypes with MiXCR, one entry per CDR3 protein. The sample has approximately 2,000,000 distinct CDR3 sequences; around 42% are singletons. The sequencing input was blood. This sequence originates from a human donor in good health.

The CDR3 DNA sequence: TGCGCCAGCAGCCGATCAAGACAGGGGGCCCACGAGCAGTACTTC. Its protein product is CASSRSRQGAHEQYF. The V and J genes are TRBV4-3 and TRBJ2-7, with 10 bases identical to TRBD1. V was pared by 4 bases and J by 5 bases, with 8 bases of the junction left unmatched. Per the germline V gene, CDR1 is LGHNA and CDR2 is YSLEER. The CDR3 covers 15 residues.